This is a list of T cell receptor beta chains from one sample in a study of shared clonotypes between healthy human individuals. Profiled with immunoSEQ multiplex PCR; TCRdb holds only in-frame clones, not every one. Of about 600,000 clones listed, about 95% are singletons. Sequencing was performed on naive CD8+ T cells sorted from blood. These receptors all come from a woman aged 25 to 39 in good health. The CDR3 runs from the conserved cysteine through the conserved F or W. A D gene is named only where the DNA matches it firmly. Not all rows give a size; the values are once, few, many and, for expanded clones, a class.

.	TRBJ2-3	.	TRBV9	CASSGIDTQYF	TGTGCCAGCAGCGGCATAGATACGCAGTATTTT
.	TRBJ1-5	once	TRBV28	CASRTDGYSNQPQHF	TGTGCCAGCAGGACGGACGGTTATAGCAATCAGCCCCAGCATTTT
TRBD1	TRBJ2-7	.	TRBV10-2	CASSEWKTGPYEQYF	TGCGCCAGCAGTGAGTGGAAGACAGGGCCCTACGAGCAGTACTTC
TRBD2	TRBJ2-2	.	TRBV28	CASSGTSGSWNTGELFF	TGTGCCAGCAGTGGGACTAGCGGGAGTTGGAACACCGGGGAGCTGTTTTTT
.	TRBJ2-2	.	TRBV10-3	CAISESGLSGELFF	TGTGCCATCAGTGAGTCCGGACTGTCCGGGGAGCTGTTTTTT
.	TRBJ2-7	.	TRBV6-6	CASSSEPEPPGQYF	TGTGCCAGCAGTTCGGAACCTGAACCCCCTGGGCAGTACTTC
TRBD2	TRBJ2-7	.	TRBV7-8	CASSPGLESYEQYF	TGTGCCAGCAGCCCTGGACTAGAGAGCTACGAGCAGTACTTC
.	TRBJ2-7	.	TRBV28	CASSSIVPGAEQYF	TGTGCCAGCAGCTCGATTGTACCGGGGGCCGAGCAGTACTTC
.	TRBJ2-2	.	TRBV7-9	CASFFGELFF	TGTGCCAGCTTTTTCGGGGAGCTGTTTTTT
.	TRBJ2-7	.	TRBV19	CASSRGVGFGEQYF	TGTGCCAGTAGTCGGGGAGTCGGTTTTGGCGAGCAGTACTTC
TRBD2	TRBJ2-3	.	TRBV29-1	CSVEGGRVPGDTQYF	TGCAGCGTTGAAGGCGGGAGGGTTCCAGGGGATACGCAGTATTTT
.	TRBJ1-1	.	TRBV28	CASSIWGWAEAFF	TGTGCCAGCAGTATTTGGGGGTGGGCTGAAGCTTTCTTT
TRBD1	TRBJ2-1	.	TRBV7-9	CASSDGTVNEQFF	TGTGCCAGCAGCGATGGGACAGTCAATGAGCAGTTCTTC
.	TRBJ1-5	.	TRBV27	CASRADSPYQPQHF	TGTGCCAGCAGGGCGGACAGTCCTTATCAGCCCCAGCATTTT
.	TRBJ2-5	.	TRBV6-5	CASSYGVSQETQYF	TGTGCCAGCAGTTATGGGGTCAGCCAAGAGACCCAGTACTTC
.	TRBJ1-5	.	TRBV11-2	CASSPTGSPNQPQHF	TGTGCCAGCAGCCCCACAGGGAGCCCCAATCAGCCCCAGCATTTT
TRBD1	TRBJ1-2	.	TRBV9	CASSVSDRARNYGYTF	TGTGCCAGCAGCGTGTCCGACAGGGCCCGGAACTATGGCTACACCTTC
TRBD1	TRBJ2-7	once	TRBV23-1	CASTRTGSSYEQYF	TGCGCCAGCACTAGGACAGGGTCGTCCTACGAGCAGTACTTC
TRBD2	TRBJ2-4	.	TRBV4-1	CASSLPGGSGSVIQYF	TGCGCCAGCAGCCTTCCGGGGGGCAGCGGGAGTGTCATTCAGTACTTC
.	TRBJ2-5	.	TRBV28	CASSSYRARLQETQYF	TGTGCCAGCAGTTCGTACAGGGCACGGCTACAAGAGACCCAGTACTTC
TRBD2	TRBJ2-5	.	TRBV27	CASSSGLAVGTQYF	TGTGCCAGCAGTTCGGGACTAGCGGTGGGGACCCAGTACTTC
.	TRBJ2-7	.	TRBV28	CASSLVGRPQPYEQYF	TGTGCCAGCAGTTTAGTCGGGCGGCCCCAACCCTACGAGCAGTACTTC
TRBD2	TRBJ2-7	.	TRBV7-9	CASSLGLANYEQYF	TGTGCCAGCAGTTTGGGACTAGCAAACTACGAGCAGTACTTC
.	TRBJ2-7	.	TRBV18	CASSPWDRTTYEQYF	TGTGCCAGCTCACCCTGGGACCGCACCACCTACGAGCAGTACTTC
.	TRBJ2-7	.	TRBV6-1	CASRANSAYEQYF	TGTGCCAGCAGGGCCAACAGTGCCTACGAGCAGTACTTC
.	TRBJ2-5	.	TRBV7-9	CASSIPAPPTEQETQYF	TGTGCCAGCAGCATACCCGCCCCCCCGACAGAACAAGAGACCCAGTACTTC
TRBD1	TRBJ2-5	.	TRBV5-6	CASSLGQGQETQYF	TGTGCCAGCAGCTTGGGACAGGGACAAGAGACCCAGTACTTC
.	TRBJ2-7	.	TRBV28	CASSSVYLERDFYEQYF	TGTGCCAGCAGTTCGGTTTACCTCGAACGAGATTTCTACGAGCAGTACTTC
TRBD1	TRBJ2-6	once	TRBV11-2	CASSPDGTGEPGANVLTF	TGTGCCAGCAGCCCTGACGGGACAGGAGAACCTGGGGCCAACGTCCTGACTTTC
TRBD2	TRBJ2-7	.	TRBV4-1	CASSQDRGVAYEQYF	TGCGCCAGCAGCCAAGACCGGGGGGTTGCATACGAGCAGTACTTC
.	TRBJ2-1	.	TRBV6-5	CASSYSRAPGEQFF	TGTGCCAGCAGTTACTCTCGGGCCCCCGGGGAGCAGTTCTTC
TRBD1	TRBJ2-3	.	TRBV9	CASSVGWGRGLTDTQYF	TGTGCCAGCAGCGTAGGCTGGGGCAGGGGGCTCACAGATACGCAGTATTTT
.	TRBJ1-5	.	TRBV6-4	CAISRGDASHNSNQPQHF	TGTGCCATCTCCCGGGGGGACGCCAGCCACAATAGCAATCAGCCCCAGCATTTT
.	TRBJ1-3	.	TRBV21-1	CASKPTGQTSGNTIYF	TGTGCCAGTAAACCAACGGGACAGACCTCTGGAAACACCATATATTTT
.	TRBJ1-5	.	TRBV5-1	CASSSRTVGNYSNQPQHF	TGCGCCAGCAGCTCAAGGACAGTAGGGAACTATAGCAATCAGCCCCAGCATTTT
TRBD1	TRBJ1-2	once	TRBV6-4	CASRSGTGGSNYGYTF	TGTGCCAGCAGGTCCGGGACAGGGGGCTCGAACTATGGCTACACCTTC
TRBD2	TRBJ2-3	.	TRBV5-1	CASSSGTSGWPSTDTQYF	TGCGCCAGCAGCTCCGGGACTAGCGGTTGGCCTAGCACAGATACGCAGTATTTT
TRBD1	TRBJ2-1	.	TRBV28	CASSYGTGGLNEQFF	TGTGCCAGCAGCTACGGGACAGGGGGCTTGAATGAGCAGTTCTTC
TRBD2	TRBJ2-5	.	TRBV7-9	CASSSGLAETETQYF	TGTGCCAGCAGCTCCGGACTAGCGGAAACAGAGACCCAGTACTTC
.	TRBJ2-5	.	TRBV9	CASSARSTGVRETQYF	TGTGCCAGCAGCGCCAGGTCTACGGGAGTCCGAGAGACCCAGTACTTC
.	TRBJ2-1	.	TRBV15	CATSTSVSSNEQFF	TGTGCCACCAGCACTAGCGTCAGTTCCAATGAGCAGTTCTTC
.	TRBJ2-7	.	TRBV7-6	CASSLAGSEQYF	TGTGCCAGCAGCTTAGCTGGGAGCGAGCAGTACTTC
TRBD2	TRBJ2-1	.	TRBV4-1	CASSQASGDFSYNEQFF	TGCGCCAGCAGCCAAGCTAGCGGCGATTTCTCCTACAATGAGCAGTTCTTC
TRBD2	TRBJ2-7	.	TRBV27	CASRGGSYEQYF	TGTGCCAGCAGGGGGGGGAGTTACGAGCAGTACTTC
TRBD2	TRBJ2-3	.	TRBV9	CASSGRGDYPSIPGQSDTQYF	TGTGCCAGCAGCGGGCGGGGGGACTACCCTTCTATTCCGGGCCAGTCAGATACGCAGTATTTT